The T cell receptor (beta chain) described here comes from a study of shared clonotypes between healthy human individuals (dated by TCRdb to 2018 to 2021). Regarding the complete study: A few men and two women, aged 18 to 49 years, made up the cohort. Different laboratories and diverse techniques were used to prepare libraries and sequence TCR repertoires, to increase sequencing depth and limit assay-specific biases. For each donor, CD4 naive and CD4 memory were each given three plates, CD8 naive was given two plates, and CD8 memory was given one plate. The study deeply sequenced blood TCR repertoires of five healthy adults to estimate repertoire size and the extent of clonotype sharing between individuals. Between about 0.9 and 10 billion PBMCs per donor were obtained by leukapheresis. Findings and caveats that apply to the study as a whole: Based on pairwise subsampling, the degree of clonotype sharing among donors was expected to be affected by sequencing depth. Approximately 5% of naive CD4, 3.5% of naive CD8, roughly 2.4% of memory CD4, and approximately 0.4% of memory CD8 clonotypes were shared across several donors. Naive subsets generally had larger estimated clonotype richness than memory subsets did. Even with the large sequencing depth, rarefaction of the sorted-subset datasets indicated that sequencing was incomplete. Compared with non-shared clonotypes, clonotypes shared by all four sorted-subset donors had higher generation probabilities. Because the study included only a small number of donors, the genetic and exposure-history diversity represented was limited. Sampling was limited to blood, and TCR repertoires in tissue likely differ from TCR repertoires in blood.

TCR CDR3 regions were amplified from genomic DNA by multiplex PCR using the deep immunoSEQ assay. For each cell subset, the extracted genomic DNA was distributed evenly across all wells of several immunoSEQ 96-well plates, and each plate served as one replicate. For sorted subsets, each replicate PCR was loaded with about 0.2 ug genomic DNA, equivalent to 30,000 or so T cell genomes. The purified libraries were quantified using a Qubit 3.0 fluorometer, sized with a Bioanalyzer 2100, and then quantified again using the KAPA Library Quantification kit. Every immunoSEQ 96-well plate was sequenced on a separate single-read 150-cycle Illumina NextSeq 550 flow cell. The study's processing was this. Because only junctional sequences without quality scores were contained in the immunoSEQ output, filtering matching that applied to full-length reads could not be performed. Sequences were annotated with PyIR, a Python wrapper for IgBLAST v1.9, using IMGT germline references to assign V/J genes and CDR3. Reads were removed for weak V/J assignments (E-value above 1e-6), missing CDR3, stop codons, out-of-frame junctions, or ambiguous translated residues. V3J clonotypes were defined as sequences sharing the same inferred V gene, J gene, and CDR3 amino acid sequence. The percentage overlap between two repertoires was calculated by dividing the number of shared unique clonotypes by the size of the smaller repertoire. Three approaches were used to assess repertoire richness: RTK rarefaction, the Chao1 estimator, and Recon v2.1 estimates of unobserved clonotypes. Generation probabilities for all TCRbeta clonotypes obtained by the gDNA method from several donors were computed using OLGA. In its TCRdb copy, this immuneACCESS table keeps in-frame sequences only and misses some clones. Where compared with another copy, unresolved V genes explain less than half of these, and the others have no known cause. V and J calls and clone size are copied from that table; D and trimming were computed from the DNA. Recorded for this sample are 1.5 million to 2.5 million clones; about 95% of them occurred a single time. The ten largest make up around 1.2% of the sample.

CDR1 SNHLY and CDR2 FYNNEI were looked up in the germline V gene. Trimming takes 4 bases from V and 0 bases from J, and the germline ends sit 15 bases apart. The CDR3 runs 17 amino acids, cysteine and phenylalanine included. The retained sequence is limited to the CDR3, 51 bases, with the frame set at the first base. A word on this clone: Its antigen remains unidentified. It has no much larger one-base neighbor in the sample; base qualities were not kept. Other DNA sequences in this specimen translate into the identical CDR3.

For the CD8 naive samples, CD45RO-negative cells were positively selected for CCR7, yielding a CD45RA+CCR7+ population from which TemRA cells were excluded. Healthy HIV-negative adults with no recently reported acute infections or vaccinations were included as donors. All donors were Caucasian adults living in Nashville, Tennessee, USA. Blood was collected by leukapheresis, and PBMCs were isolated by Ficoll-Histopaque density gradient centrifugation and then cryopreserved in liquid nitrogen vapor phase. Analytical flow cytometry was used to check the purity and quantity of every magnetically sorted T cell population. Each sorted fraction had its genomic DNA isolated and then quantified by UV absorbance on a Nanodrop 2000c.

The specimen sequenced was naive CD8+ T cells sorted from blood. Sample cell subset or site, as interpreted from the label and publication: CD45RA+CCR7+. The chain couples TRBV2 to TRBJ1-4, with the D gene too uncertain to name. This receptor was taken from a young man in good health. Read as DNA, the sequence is TGTGCCAGCAGTGGGTCGGCCGTGAAAGCAACTAATGAAAAACTGTTTTTT. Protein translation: CASSGSAVKATNEKLFF.